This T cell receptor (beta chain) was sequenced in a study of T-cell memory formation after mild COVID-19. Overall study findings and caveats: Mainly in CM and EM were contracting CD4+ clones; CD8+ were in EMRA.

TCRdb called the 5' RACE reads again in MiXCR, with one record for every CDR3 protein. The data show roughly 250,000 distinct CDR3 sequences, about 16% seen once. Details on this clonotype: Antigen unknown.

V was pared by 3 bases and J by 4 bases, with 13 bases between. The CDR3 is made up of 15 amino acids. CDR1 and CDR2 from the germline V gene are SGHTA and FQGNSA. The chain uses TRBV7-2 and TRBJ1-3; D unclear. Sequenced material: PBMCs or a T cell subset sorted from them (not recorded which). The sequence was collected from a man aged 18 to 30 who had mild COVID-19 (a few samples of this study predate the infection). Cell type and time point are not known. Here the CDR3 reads CASSLSRASGNTIYF. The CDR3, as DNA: TGTGCCAGCAGCTTGAGTAGGGCCAGCGGAAACACCATATATTTT.